This TCR beta chain comes out of a study of technical replicates of blood from several donors. CDR3 length: 16 residues. The germline CDR1 and CDR2 sequences are SGHRS and YFSETQ. The V end lost 0 bases, the J end lost 1 base, and 11 bases lay between the germline ends. Clones were sequenced by immunoSEQ multiplex PCR, and TCRdb holds only the in-frame ones, with some missing. Of about 80,000 clones detected, approximately 97% appear once; the ten largest clones hold more than 0.15%. The sample taken for sequencing was T cells isolated from PBMCs. This receptor was obtained from a human donor in good health. This rearrangement joins TRBV5-1 to TRBJ2-1, with a possible D match to TRBD2 (7 bases). For the CDR3, the DNA is TGCGCCAGCAGCTTGGCCCGGGGGGCTTCCTACAATGAGCAGTTCTTC. Translation gives CASSLARGASYNEQFF.